One TCR beta chain is described in this entry. The antigen is unknown. The entry originates in a study of shared clonotypes between healthy human individuals. Study as a whole: Per donor, CD8 memory used one plate, CD8 naive used two, CD4 memory used three and CD4 naive used three.

Using immunoSEQ multiplex PCR, the repertoire was profiled, and TCRdb retains in-frame clones only, with some absent. Of around 2.3 million clones listed, nearly 97% are singletons. Study-wide results and limits: The sharing of 5% to 6.5% of naive CD4 clonotypes was seen across a handful of donors.

Sequencing was done on a sample of naive CD4+ T cells sorted from blood. The subset is: CD45RA+ positively selected. This receptor was identified in a man between 18 and 29 years old in good health.

As DNA, the CDR3 is TGTGCCAGCGCAGCGGGGGGAAGGGCAGATACGCAGTATTTT. It is translated as CASAAGGRADTQYF. The genes are TRBV28 and TRBJ2-3; 9 bases are a match to TRBD2. CDR1 is MDHEN and CDR2 is SYDVKM in the germline V gene. The CDR3 runs 14 residues. The J segment lost 4 bases and the V segment lost 8 bases, leaving 7 bases of the junction unmatched. Variable domain in full (rest from reference TRBV28 and TRBJ2-3): DVKVTQSSRYLVKRTGEKVFLECVQDMDHENMFWYRQDPGLGLRLIYFSYDVKMKEKGDIPEGYSVSREKKERFSLILESASTNQTSMYLCASAAGGRADTQYFGPGTRLTVL.